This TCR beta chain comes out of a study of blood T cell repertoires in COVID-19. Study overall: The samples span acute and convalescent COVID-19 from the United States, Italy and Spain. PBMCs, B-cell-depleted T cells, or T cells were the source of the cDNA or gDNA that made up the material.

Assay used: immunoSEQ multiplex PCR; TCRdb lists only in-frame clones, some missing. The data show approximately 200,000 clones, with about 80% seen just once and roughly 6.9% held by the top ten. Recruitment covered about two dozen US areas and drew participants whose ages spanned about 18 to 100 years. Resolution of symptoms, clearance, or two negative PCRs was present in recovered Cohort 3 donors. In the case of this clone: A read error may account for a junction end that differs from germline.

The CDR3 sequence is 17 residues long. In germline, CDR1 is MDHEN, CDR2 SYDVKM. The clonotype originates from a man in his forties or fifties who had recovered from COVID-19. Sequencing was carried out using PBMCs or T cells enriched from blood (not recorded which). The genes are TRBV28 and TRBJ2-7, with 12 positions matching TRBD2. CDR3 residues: CASTSRLAGDSSHEQYF. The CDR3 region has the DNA TGTGCCAGCACTTCGCGACTAGCGGGGGACTCCTCCCACGAGCAGTACTTC.